This T cell receptor beta chain was recovered during a study of T cell changes during pregnancy in multiple sclerosis. Some clones are missing from TCRdb's copy, which holds only in-frame ones; the method was immunoSEQ multiplex PCR. The sample lists approximately 88,000 clones, roughly 96% occurring once. The CDR3 has 15 amino acids. The germline CDR1 and CDR2 sequences are MGHRA and YSYEKL. The V gene lost 4 bases and the J gene lost 3 bases, with 16 bases spanning the gap. The sequencing used peripheral blood, collected in the second trimester of pregnancy. The sequence came from a female donor with multiple sclerosis, enrolled in a pregnancy study. The genes are TRBV4-1 and TRBJ2-7; weak D call: TRBD2 (6 bases). The DNA of the CDR3 is TGCGCCAGCAGCCCTATGGGCCAGGGAGGCTACGAGCAGTACTTC. This codes for CASSPMGQGGYEQYF.